This T cell receptor (beta chain) was profiled in a study of T cell changes during pregnancy in multiple sclerosis. The CDR3 runs to 16 residues. The V end was cut by 4 bases, the J end by 6 bases, with 19 bases between. Germline CDR1 reads MNHNS; CDR2 reads SASEGT. Data came from immunoSEQ multiplex PCR; TCRdb stores just in-frame clones and leaves some out. Here the sample spans around 97,000 clones, over 75% being singletons. V and J are TRBV6-1 and TRBJ2-1, with D maybe TRBD2 (6 bases). The receptor was derived from a female donor in good health, enrolled as a control in a pregnancy study. The specimen comprised peripheral blood, sampled in the second trimester of pregnancy. This CDR3 reads CASSAHGTRPLNEQFF. For the CDR3, the DNA is TGTGCCAGCAGTGCCCACGGGACTCGCCCACTCAATGAGCAGTTCTTC.